These 10 T cell receptor beta chains came from one sample sequenced in a study of tumor-infiltrating lymphocytes in primary liver carcinoma. A primer in the constant region served to generate TCR beta cDNA from approximately 450 ng of total RNA. What produced the TCR beta libraries was three nested multiplex PCR rounds using slightly modified ARM-PCR. Both of the initial two PCR rounds ran for about 11 cycles and employed TRBV1-TRBV30 forward primers alongside a C-beta reverse primer. TCRdb re-called the multiplex PCR reads through MiXCR, storing one row per CDR3 protein. This table holds more than 75,000 distinct CDR3 sequences, 72% found once. Co-extraction of RNA and DNA was performed on about 19-31 mg of unsorted bulk tissue. Sequenced: liver tumor tissue from sampling region 1. Subset in this sample: tumor region T1, superior pole. The receptors originated from a man in his forties with primary liver carcinoma and hepatitis B virus infection.

Comments on this clonotype: The CDR3 carries no conserved terminal phenylalanine or tryptophan, so it likely arises from a read error. This chain joins TRBV14 and TRBJ2-1; TRBD2 agrees at 8 bases. Germline CDR1 SGHDN, CDR2 FVKESK. The CDR3 covers 15 residues. V lost 1 base to trimming and J lost 10 bases; unmatched junction nucleotides: 9. The CDR3 protein is CASSQGWAGGQEQFV. Here the CDR3 DNA reads TGTGCCAGCAGCCAAGGATGGGCGGGAGGACAAGAGCAGTTCGTC.

As to this clonotype: Sequence at one end of the junction differs from germline and may be a read error. This chain joins TRBV28 and TRBJ2-6, with no clear D. The CDR3 loop spans 15 amino acids. The V gene's germline CDR1 is MDHEN and CDR2 SYDVKM. The CDR3 DNA follows: TGTGCCAGCAGAAAAACCCACTCTAGGGCCAACATCCTGACTTTC. It is translated as CASRKTHSRANILTF.

This clonotype came up many times. This chain joins TRBV28 and TRBJ1-3; D remains ambiguous. The CDR3 has 13 residues. Germline loops: CDR1 MDHEN, CDR2 SYDVKM. Trimming left V 4 bases short and J 4 bases short, with 8 bases between. CDR3 sequence: CASSSDRGNTIYF. CDR3 coding DNA: TGTGCCAGCAGTTCCGACCGGGGAAACACCATATATTTT.

In the case of this clonotype: This may be a read error: a much more frequent sequence differs by one nucleotide. The chain carries TRBV25-1 and TRBJ1-3, with D possibly TRBD1 on 5 matching bases. CDR1 is MGHDK, CDR2 SYGVNS, per germline. CDR3 length equals 14 residues. V lost 6 bases and J 2 bases, leaving 11 bases between the germline ends. CDR3 DNA sequence: TGTGCCAGCAGCAAGGCAGGGACTGGAAACACCATATATTTT. Its translation: CASSKAGTGNTIYF.

As for this clonotype: Its ends do not fully match the called genes, so a read error is possible. J is TRBJ2-1 and V is TRBV11-2, with 7 bases aligning to TRBD2. The CDR3 contains 15 residues. Germline V gene sequence: CDR1 SGHAT, CDR2 FQNNGV. CDR3 in amino acids: CASSLDLAVVDEQFF. Written as DNA, the CDR3 is TGTGCCAGCAGCCTAGACCTAGCGGTGGTGGATGAGCAGTTCTTC.

Concerning this clonotype itself: A much larger clone differs from this one at a single base, so this may be a read error. The chain uses TRBV25-1 and TRBJ2-7; 8 bases map to TRBD2. The CDR3 sequence is 17 residues long. Per the germline V gene, CDR1 is MGHDK and CDR2 is SYGVNS. CDR3 sequence reads: CDSSDHPVAGGSYEQYF. The DNA of the CDR3 is TGTGACAGCAGCGACCATCCCGTGGCGGGAGGTTCCTACGAGCAGTACTTC.

With respect to this clonotype: A much larger clonotype is one base distant, so this may be a read error. The chain links TRBV5-1 to TRBJ2-5; D not certain. CDR1 and CDR2 (germline): SGHRS, YFSETQ. V lost 8 bases to trimming and J lost 3 bases, with 14 bases between them. The CDR3 totals 13 residues. The CDR3 sequence: CARSPAPEETQYF. DNA of the CDR3: TGCGCCAGGAGCCCAGCTCCGGAAGAGACCCAGTACTTC.

This clonotype came up a few times. Sequence at one end of the junction differs from germline and may be a read error. The J gene is TRBJ2-5, the V gene TRBV12-3 or TRBV12-4; 7 bases line up with TRBD2. The CDR3 totals 14 residues. CDR3 residues: CVSTGSGLQETQCF. The CDR3 bases are TGTGTCAGCACGGGTAGCGGGCTCCAAGAGACCCAGTGCTTC.

This clonotype counts as medium-sized. The rearrangement joins TRBV10-3 to TRBJ2-1; 8 nucleotides match TRBD2. Germline trimming cut 9 bases from V and 0 bases from J; bases unmatched to any gene: 4. This CDR3 comprises 14 residues. CDR1 is ENHRY and CDR2 is SYGVKD in the germline V gene. The DNA of the CDR3 is TGTGCCATGAGCGGGAGCCCCTCCTACAATGAGCAGTTCTTC. Residues: CAMSGSPSYNEQFF.

With regard to this clonotype: Compared with germline, one end of the junction differs, possibly owing to a read error. This rearrangement joins TRBV12-3 or TRBV12-4 to TRBJ2-1; TRBD2 agrees at 7 bases. The CDR3 runs to 14 residues. CDR3 coding DNA: TGTGCCAGCATTGGACTAGTGGGGCTTGGTGAGCACTTCTTC. Its translation is CASIGLVGLGEHFF.